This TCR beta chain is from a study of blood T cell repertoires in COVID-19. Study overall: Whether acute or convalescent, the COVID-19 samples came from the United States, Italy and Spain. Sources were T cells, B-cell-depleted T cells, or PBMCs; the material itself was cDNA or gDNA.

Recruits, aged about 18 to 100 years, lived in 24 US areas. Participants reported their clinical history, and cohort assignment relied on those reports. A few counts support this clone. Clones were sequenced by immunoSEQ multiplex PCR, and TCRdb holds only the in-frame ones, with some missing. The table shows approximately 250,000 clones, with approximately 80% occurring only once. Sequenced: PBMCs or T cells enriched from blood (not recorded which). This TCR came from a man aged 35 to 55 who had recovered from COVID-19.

The CDR3 reads CASTLLDSVAYGYTF. DNA for the CDR3: TGTGCCAGTACTCTGTTGGACTCGGTGGCCTATGGCTACACCTTC. This rearrangement joins TRBV19 to TRBJ1-2; D is uncertain. The V gene lost 7 bases and the J gene lost 4 bases, with 19 bases spanning the gap. This CDR3 is 15 amino acids long. Germline CDR1 and CDR2: LNHDA and SQIVND (reference sequence).